Presented here are 6 T cell receptor beta chains from one specimen sequenced in a study of monozygotic twins with inflammatory bowel disease. After re-calling the 5' RACE reads, TCRdb lists one entry per CDR3 protein, DNA absent. The repertoire table contains approximately 300,000 distinct CDR3 sequences. The specimen sequenced was blood. Receptors were obtained from a human donor with ulcerative colitis or Crohn's disease, or a healthy co-twin of an affected twin (not recorded which).

This chain joins TRBV12-3 or TRBV12-4 and TRBJ2-3; checking the TCRdb D call of TRBD1 is not possible without DNA. The length of the CDR3 is 13 residues. The CDR3 sequence is CATSVFDRDTQYF.

The V gene is TRBV7-2, the J gene TRBJ1-5; TCRdb calls TRBD1, which cannot be checked without DNA. The germline CDR1 and CDR2 sequences are SGHTA and FQGNSA. This CDR3 has 15 amino acids. The chain's CDR3 is CASTQKGGYNQPQHF. The whole variable domain, remainder taken from reference TRBV7-2 and TRBJ1-5, is GAGVSQSPSNKVTEKGKDVELRCDPISGHTALYWYRQSLGQGLEFLIYFQGNSAPDKSGLPSDRFSAERTGGSVSTLTIQRTQQEDSAVYLCASTQKGGYNQPQHFGDGTRLSIL.

J is TRBJ2-1 and V is TRBV7-3; checking the TCRdb D call of TRBD1 is not possible without DNA. The CDR3 has 16 amino acids. The germline gives CDR1 SGHTA, CDR2 FQGTGA. The CDR3 spells CASSPTGTFSGNEQFF.

V and J are TRBV27 and TRBJ2-7; the TRBD1 assignment by TCRdb is unverifiable without DNA. The CDR3 sequence is 15 residues long. Germline V gene sequence: CDR1 MNHEY, CDR2 SMNVEV (reference sequence). The CDR3: CASSPPTGAVYEQYF.

The CDR3 sequence: CATSRDPGDEQYF. V and J are TRBV15 and TRBJ2-7; the D gene TCRdb calls, TRBD1, cannot be checked with no DNA. Germline V gene lookup returns CDR1 LNHNV and CDR2 YYDKDF (reference sequence). This CDR3 has 13 residues.

The gene calls are TRBV6-5 and TRBJ2-7; TCRdb's D call of TRBD1 is untestable without DNA. The germline V gene has CDR1 MNHEY and CDR2 SVGAGI. The CDR3 has 14 amino acids. CDR3: CASSYDQGPKQQYF.